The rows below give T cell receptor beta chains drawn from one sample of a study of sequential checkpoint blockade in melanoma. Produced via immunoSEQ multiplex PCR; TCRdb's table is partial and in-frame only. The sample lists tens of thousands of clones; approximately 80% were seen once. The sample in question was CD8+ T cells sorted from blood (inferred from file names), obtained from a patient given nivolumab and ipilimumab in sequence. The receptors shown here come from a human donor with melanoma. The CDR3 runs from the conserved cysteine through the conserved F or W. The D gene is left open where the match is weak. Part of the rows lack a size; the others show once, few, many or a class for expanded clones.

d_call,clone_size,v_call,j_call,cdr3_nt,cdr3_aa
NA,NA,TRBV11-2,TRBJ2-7,TGTGCCAGCAGCTTATGGAGAGGCGGGTCCTACGAGCAGTACTTC,CASSLWRGGSYEQYF
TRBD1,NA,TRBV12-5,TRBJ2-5,TGTGCTAGTGGTTTATTCGCCGGGACAGAAGAGACCCAGTACTTC,CASGLFAGTEETQYF
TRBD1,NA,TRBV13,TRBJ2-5,TGTGCCAGCAGCTCACAGGGGTTCCAAGAGACCCAGTACTTC,CASSSQGFQETQYF
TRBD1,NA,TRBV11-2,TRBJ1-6,TGTGCCAGCAGCTTAGGAGCAGGGACAGGTTCACCCCTCCACTTT,CASSLGAGTGSPLHF
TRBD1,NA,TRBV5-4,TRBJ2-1,TGTGCCAGCCAGGGGGTCGTCTACAATGAGCAGTTCTTC,CASQGVVYNEQFF
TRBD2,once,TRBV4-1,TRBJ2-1,TGCGCCAGCAGCCAAGGAGGTGCGGGGGGGTTTAGAGAGCAGTTCTTC,CASSQGGAGGFREQFF
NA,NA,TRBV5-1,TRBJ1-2,TGCGCCAGCAGCGTGGACGGGGGTGGCGACTACACCTTC,CASSVDGGGDYTF
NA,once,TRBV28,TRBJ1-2,TGTGCCAGCAGTTTTCCCAGGGAGGATGACTATGGCTACACCTTC,CASSFPREDDYGYTF
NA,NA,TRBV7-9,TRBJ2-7,TGTGCCAGCAGCGCATATAGCGGAGAATCCTACGAGCAGTACTTC,CASSAYSGESYEQYF
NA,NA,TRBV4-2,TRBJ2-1,TGTGCCAGCAGCCAAGTCCCAGGGATTAGCGGAAATGAGCAGTTCTTC,CASSQVPGISGNEQFF
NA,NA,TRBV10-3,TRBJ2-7,TGTGCCATCAGTGATGGGGCCATCCCCTACGAGCAGTACTTC,CAISDGAIPYEQYF
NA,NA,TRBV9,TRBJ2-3,TGTGCCAGCAGCGCCCATCCGGACCCTAGCTCAGATACGCAGTATTTT,CASSAHPDPSSDTQYF
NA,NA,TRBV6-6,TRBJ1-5,TGTGCCAGCAGTTACGGAGGAGTCAATCAGCCCCAGCATTTT,CASSYGGVNQPQHF
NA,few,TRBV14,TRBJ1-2,TGTGCCAGCAGCCCCCCCCAGCGGGGGTACGGCTACACCTTC,CASSPPQRGYGYTF